These T cell receptor beta chains were read from a single sample in a study of shared clonotypes between healthy human individuals. Sequencing used immunoSEQ multiplex PCR; TCRdb keeps in-frame clones, though not all of them. The profile shows a few hundred thousand clones, more than 95% of them singletons. The sequenced sample was naive CD4+ T cells sorted from blood. The receptors were gathered from a young woman in good health. Both conserved end residues are part of each CDR3. A D gene is named only where the DNA matches it firmly. The listing skips clone size in some rows; elsewhere it reads once, few, many or a size class.

17,TRBJ2-2,NA,NA,TRBV5-1,TGCGCCAGCAGCGTACAGGCCCTTGCCGCGAACACCGGGGAGCTGTTTTTT,CASSVQALAANTGELFF
13,TRBJ2-7,NA,TRBD2,TRBV28,TGTGCCAGCTCGTGGGGGGGTTCCTACGAGCAGTACTTC,CASSWGGSYEQYF
19,TRBJ2-1,NA,TRBD1,TRBV9,TGTGCCAGCAGCGTAGATGGGGCTGGGGAGACAGGGGTGAGTAATGAGCAGTTCTTC,CASSVDGAGETGVSNEQFF
14,TRBJ2-1,NA,NA,TRBV5-1,TGCGCCAGCAGCTTGGCTAGCTCCTACAATGAGCAGTTCTTC,CASSLASSYNEQFF
15,TRBJ2-3,once,NA,TRBV10-1,TGCGCCAGCAGTGAAAAACCGAAGAATGCAGATACGCAGTATTTT,CASSEKPKNADTQYF
15,TRBJ2-1,once,TRBD2,TRBV5-1,TGCGCCAGCAGCTTGGCTGGGCGGGAGGGGGTTGAGCAGTTCTTC,CASSLAGREGVEQFF
16,TRBJ2-3,NA,TRBD2,TRBV5-6,TGTGCCAGCAGCTACCGGACTAGCGGGAGTTCAGATACGCAGTATTTT,CASSYRTSGSSDTQYF
14,TRBJ2-5,NA,TRBD1,TRBV5-1,TGCGCCAGCAGCTTAGGCAGGGGGCAAGAGACCCAGTACTTC,CASSLGRGQETQYF
12,TRBJ2-7,NA,TRBD1,TRBV6-6,TGTGCCAGCAGGACAGGGGTCTACGAGCAGTACTTC,CASRTGVYEQYF
15,TRBJ2-7,NA,NA,TRBV28,TGTGCCAGCAGTTTAATGGGGGCCCCAAACTACGAGCAGTACTTC,CASSLMGAPNYEQYF
13,TRBJ2-7,NA,NA,TRBV7-8,TGTGCCAGCAGCTCTCCTAGGTGGCGCGAGCAGTACTTC,CASSSPRWREQYF
15,TRBJ1-2,NA,NA,TRBV6-5,TGTGCCAGCAGGTTGGGGGCCGAGGGGAACTATGGCTACACCTTC,CASRLGAEGNYGYTF
17,TRBJ2-1,NA,NA,TRBV19,TGTGCCAGTAGTATTGCCCATAACACGGGGGCGCTCGGTGAGCAGTTCTTC,CASSIAHNTGALGEQFF
14,TRBJ2-1,NA,TRBD2,TRBV5-4,TGTGCCAGCAGCTTGTCAGGCCTAGCGGGAGGGCAGTTCTTC,CASSLSGLAGGQFF
17,TRBJ2-5,NA,TRBD2,TRBV9,TGTGCCAGCAGCTCAAGGGGTGGGACTAGCGGGAGAGAGACCCAGTACTTC,CASSSRGGTSGRETQYF
14,TRBJ2-7,NA,NA,TRBV28,TGTGCCAGCAGTTTAGAAGGGATCCCCTACGAGCAGTACTTC,CASSLEGIPYEQYF
16,TRBJ2-2,once,TRBD2,TRBV7-2,TGTGCCAGCAGCTTATTACTAGCGGCGTCCGCCGGGGAGCTGTTTTTT,CASSLLLAASAGELFF
19,TRBJ2-6,NA,TRBD1,TRBV28,TGTGCCAGCAGACCTTTCCCCGGGACAGGGAGCTCTGGGGCCAACGTCCTGACTTTC,CASRPFPGTGSSGANVLTF
13,TRBJ1-2,NA,TRBD1,TRBV19,TGTGCCAGTAGTATCCGGGACAGGGGCGGCTACACCTTC,CASSIRDRGGYTF
18,TRBJ2-1,NA,NA,TRBV27,TGTGCCAGCAGTTTATGGGGCGGATGGGGACGGGGCGGCAATGAGCAGTTCTTC,CASSLWGGWGRGGNEQFF
14,TRBJ1-1,NA,NA,TRBV19,TGTGCCAGTAGTGTGACAGGCGCCCTCGCTGAAGCTTTCTTT,CASSVTGALAEAFF
15,TRBJ2-7,once,TRBD1,TRBV29-1,TGCAGCGGGGTCACAGGGGGCAGAGGGTCTTACGAGCAGTACTTC,CSGVTGGRGSYEQYF
13,TRBJ2-7,NA,NA,TRBV18,TGTGCCAGCTCACCCGGGGTCGCGATCGAGCAGTACTTC,CASSPGVAIEQYF
18,TRBJ1-4,NA,NA,TRBV4-1,TGCGCCAGCAGCCAAGGTTTGGCGCTTTTGGGAGTAAATGAAAAACTGTTTTTT,CASSQGLALLGVNEKLFF
12,TRBJ2-1,NA,NA,TRBV28,TGTGCCAGCAGGTCCCCAGGGCGGCAGCAGTTCTTC,CASRSPGRQQFF
16,TRBJ2-4,NA,NA,TRBV19,TGTGCCAGTAGTCCCCCACGAGTTCTAGCCAAAAACATTCAGTACTTC,CASSPPRVLAKNIQYF
11,TRBJ2-3,NA,NA,TRBV5-5,TGTGCCAGCAGCTTGTTAGATACGCAGTATTTT,CASSLLDTQYF
14,TRBJ2-7,NA,NA,TRBV30,TGTGCCTGGAGTTTGCAGGAGGGGTCCTACGAGCAGTACTTC,CAWSLQEGSYEQYF
15,TRBJ1-3,NA,NA,TRBV5-1,TGCGCCAGCAGCCGAGACAGGACCTCTGGAAACACCATATATTTT,CASSRDRTSGNTIYF
12,TRBJ1-2,NA,NA,TRBV28,TGTGCCAGCAGTTTGAGGGGCTATGGCTACACCTTC,CASSLRGYGYTF
14,TRBJ2-7,NA,NA,TRBV19,TGTGCCAGTACCACGGGGCAGGGAACCCACGAGCAGTACTTC,CASTTGQGTHEQYF
19,TRBJ1-3,NA,TRBD1,TRBV18,TGTGCCAGCTCACCTTTATCATCGGCAGGGGGGAAAGGAGGAAACACCATATATTTT,CASSPLSSAGGKGGNTIYF
14,TRBJ2-6,NA,NA,TRBV10-1,TGCGCCAGCAGTGAGAATCTTGGGGCCAACGTCCTGACTTTC,CASSENLGANVLTF
15,TRBJ1-5,NA,NA,TRBV5-8,TGTGCCAGCAGCTTGGGTCGGTCTGAAAATCAGCCCCAGCATTTT,CASSLGRSENQPQHF
15,TRBJ1-4,NA,NA,TRBV27,TGTGCCAGCAGTTATACAGGGCCGACTAATGAAAAACTGTTTTTT,CASSYTGPTNEKLFF
13,TRBJ2-7,NA,NA,TRBV2,TGTGCCAGCAGAAACCATCCCCTATACGAGCAGTACTTC,CASRNHPLYEQYF
18,TRBJ2-5,NA,TRBD2,TRBV11-2,TGTGCCAGCAGCTTAGTTGGGACTAGCGGGAGGTTTCGAGAGACCCAGTACTTC,CASSLVGTSGRFRETQYF
13,TRBJ2-4,NA,NA,TRBV5-6,TGTGCCAGCAGCTTGGAGGGTGAGGACATTCAGTACTTC,CASSLEGEDIQYF
15,TRBJ2-1,NA,TRBD2,TRBV19,TGTGCCAGTACGGGGACTAGCGGGAGCACAAATGAGCAGTTCTTC,CASTGTSGSTNEQFF
12,TRBJ1-4,NA,TRBD1,TRBV30,TGTGCCTGGGCAGGGGGAAGCGAAAAACTGTTTTTT,CAWAGGSEKLFF
15,TRBJ2-2,NA,TRBD2,TRBV7-9,TGTGCCAGCAGCTTAAGAGCGGGAGGAACCGGGGAGCTGTTTTTT,CASSLRAGGTGELFF